The clone carrying this TCR beta chain was seen repeatedly, ten times or more. Its antigen remains unknown. Germline V gene lookup returns CDR1 MNHEY and CDR2 SVGEGT. Trimming took 4 bases from V and 3 from J; bases not matched to a gene: 11. CDR3 length: 16 residues. The data derive from a study of CD8 T cells in ankylosing spondylitis. Study-wide points: Apparently characteristic of ankylosing spondylitis blood was a TCR beta motif (fewer than ten highly homologous variants). Reportedly, matched ankylosing spondylitis synovial fluid was significantly enriched for disease-linked clones.

MiXCR was run by TCRdb on the 5' RACE reads, yielding one entry per CDR3 protein. The sample holds 200,000 to 250,000 distinct CDR3 sequences, 8% to 11% seen once. The clonotype originates from a male donor with ankylosing spondylitis or in good health (not recorded which). The chain combines TRBV6-2 or TRBV6-3 with TRBJ2-7, with 8 bases identical to TRBD1. The sample taken for sequencing was blood, either unsorted or a sorted T cell fraction (not recorded which). CDR3 residues: CASSSTGDRGNYEQYF. For the CDR3, the DNA is TGTGCCAGCAGTTCTACAGGCGACAGGGGAAACTACGAGCAGTACTTC.